This T cell receptor beta chain comes out of a study of control samples from healthy donors and cancer patients. CDR3 length: 15 residues. Trimming stripped 5 bases from V and 0 bases from J, with 13 bases between. Per the germline V gene, CDR1 is SGHTA and CDR2 is FQGNSA. TCRdb's copy holds only in-frame clones and misses some; the assay was immunoSEQ multiplex PCR. The repertoire holds 150,000 or so clones, with 93% as singletons. This receptor was obtained from a man younger than 35 in good health. The V gene is TRBV7-2, the J gene TRBJ1-2; no firm D call. Input material: blood. The CDR3 DNA reads as TGTGCCAGCAGCACGCGTGTTACCTCTAACTATGGCTACACCTTC. This encodes CASSTRVTSNYGYTF.